This T cell receptor beta chain was retrieved from a study of cytomegalovirus exposure and HLA in healthy donors. CDR1 is MDHEN and CDR2 is SYDVKM in the germline V gene. Deletions cut 3 bases from V and 4 bases from J, with 9 bases between. The CDR3 totals 13 residues. Study results and caveats: Of the V segments, some could not be distinguished, including TRBV6-2 and TRBV6-3, and were excluded.

With regard to this clone: Its antigen remains unknown.

The PCR had 60 Vbeta and 13 Jbeta primers. Sequencing used immunoSEQ multiplex PCR; TCRdb keeps in-frame clones, though not all of them. Of about 130,000 clones listed, roughly 79% are singletons. The gene calls are TRBV28 and TRBJ1-2; no clear D. The sample was PBMCs. The clonotype was recovered from a young man in good health and CMV-seronegative. CDR3 residues: CASSLFNSYGYTF. CDR3 DNA: TGTGCCAGCAGTTTGTTTAATTCCTATGGCTACACCTTC.